This T cell receptor beta chain was captured by sequencing in a study of early T cells in non-severe SARS-CoV-2 infection. The CDR3 has 14 amino acids. Trimming pared 0 bases from V and 2 bases from J, leaving 9 bases between. Per the germline V gene, CDR1 is SGHRS and CDR2 is YFSETQ. In TCRdb, the 5' RACE reads were re-called with MiXCR into one record per CDR3 protein. The table lists more than 65,000 distinct CDR3 sequences, under 15% of them singletons, with roughly 2.5% in the top ten. This clonotype originated in an adult who was a healthcare worker with PCR-confirmed SARS-CoV-2 infection or an uninfected control (not recorded which). The V and J genes are TRBV5-1 and TRBJ2-7; a weak D match, TRBD1 (5 bases). Sequencing used whole blood, obtained at baseline. CDR3 sequence: CASSLEQAAYEQYF. The CDR3 nucleotides read TGCGCCAGCAGCTTGGAACAGGCCGCCTACGAGCAGTACTTC.